What follows is one T cell receptor beta chain and its context. Its target is unknown. The data stem from a study of T cells in localized non-small cell lung cancer. General observations from the study: The highest T cell clonality was in uninvolved adjacent lung, above tumor. There were a median roughly 54 of the top 100 tumor clones appearing in adjacent lung.

This CDR3 comprises 17 residues. In germline, CDR1 is SGHDN, CDR2 FVKESK. Trimming cost V 4 bases and J 3 bases; bases outside gene matches: 13. The data were produced by immunoSEQ multiplex PCR, yet TCRdb's version contains in-frame clones alone and is incomplete. This sample has fewer than 35,000 clones; 75% to 90% occur once, and the top ten carry 17%. The sample here was peripheral blood mononuclear cells, taken before any cancer treatment. This rearrangement joins TRBV14 to TRBJ2-7, with TRBD1 identical over 9 bases. This TCR derives from a man aged 40 to 75 with stage III lung adenocarcinoma. This CDR3 reads CASSPYRRTGVVYEQYF. The CDR3 bases are TGTGCCAGCAGCCCATATCGCAGGACAGGGGTTGTCTACGAGCAGTACTTC.